This T cell receptor (beta chain) stems from a study of spatial heterogeneity in lung cancer. Notes on the study in general: Ubiquitous expanded tumor TCRs appeared in blood more at resection than follow-up.

Time point indicated: sample taken at primary tumor resection. Frozen PBMC, nontumor lung or tumor provided whole RNA, which was sequenced unsorted. In the case of this clonotype: As yet, its antigen is unknown.

Every cDNA TCR molecule received its own unique molecular identifier. TCRdb re-analysed the 5' RACE reads in MiXCR, keeping a single row per CDR3 protein. The sample consists of about 86,000 distinct CDR3 sequences, roughly 12% of them appearing once. The J segment lost 3 bases and the V segment lost 3 bases, leaving 4 bases of the junction unmatched. Germline-derived CDR1 and CDR2 are SGHTA and FQGTGA. This CDR3 comprises 15 residues. Sample: PBMCs, taken at surgery. This receptor was obtained from a male donor with early-stage non-small cell lung cancer. This chain links TRBV7-3 with TRBJ2-3; 9 bases line up with TRBD1. For the CDR3, the DNA is TGTGCCAGCAGCTTCGGGACAGGGATAACAGATACGCAGTATTTT. This gives the protein CASSFGTGITDTQYF.